The rows below give T cell receptor beta chains drawn from one sample of a study of blood T cells in healthy people across ages. TCRdb called the 5' RACE reads again in MiXCR, with one record for every CDR3 protein. The sample records around 1,500,000 distinct CDR3 sequences, roughly 28% being singletons. The sequencing input was blood. The source is a young woman in good health. Each CDR3 is given with its conserved first and last residue. D genes are given only for firm matches. Size is omitted from some rows. Given values are once, few, many or a class for expanded clones.

d_call j_call clone_size v_call cdr3_nt cdr3_aa
- TRBJ1-2 - TRBV28 TGTGCCAGCAGCGGTCGGGTGTTTGATAACTATGGCTACACCTTC CASSGRVFDNYGYTF
TRBD1 TRBJ1-3 - TRBV12-3/TRBV12-4 TGTGCCAGCAGGACAACCGGGACAGCTGGAAACACCATATATTTT CASRTTGTAGNTIYF
TRBD1 TRBJ2-2 - TRBV4-1 TGCGCCAGCAGTACCCGCGGACAGGGGGCTGCCAGGGAGCTGTTTTTT CASSTRGQGAARELFF
TRBD2 TRBJ2-7 few TRBV3-1 TGTGCCAGCAGCCAATCTACTAGCGGGAACACCTACGAGCAGTACTTC CASSQSTSGNTYEQYF
- TRBJ2-7 - TRBV5-6 TGTGCCAGCAGCTTGAGGGACCCTAGCTCCTACGAGCAGTACTTC CASSLRDPSSYEQYF
TRBD2 TRBJ2-3 many TRBV7-2 TGTGCCAGCAGCTTAAGTCCTAGCGGGAGGGCGCAGTATTTT CASSLSPSGRAQYF
TRBD1 TRBJ1-2 few TRBV4-1 TGCGTCAGCAGCCACCCGGGACAGGGGTTGAATGGCTACACCTTC CVSSHPGQGLNGYTF
TRBD2 TRBJ2-7 - TRBV5-1 TGCGCCAGCAGCTTGGCCCCGACTAGCGGGGGGAAATCCCACGAGCAGTACTTC CASSLAPTSGGKSHEQYF
- TRBJ2-3 - TRBV6-2/TRBV6-3 TGTGCCAGCAGTTACGTTGGGCGCACAGATACGCAGTATTTT CASSYVGRTDTQYF
TRBD2 TRBJ2-5 many TRBV10-3 TGTGCCATCGGGCCGGGACTAGCGGGAGTGGAGACCCAGTACTTC CAIGPGLAGVETQYF
- TRBJ1-1 - TRBV6-4 TGTGCCAGCAGTGACTTTGTCACAGGGCGGAACACTGAAGCTTTCTTT CASSDFVTGRNTEAFF
TRBD2 TRBJ2-7 - TRBV20-1 TGCAGTGCTAGAGATTGGGCGCGGGAGACGCCTTCCTACAATGAGCAGTACTTC CSARDWARETPSYNEQYF
TRBD2 TRBJ2-7 many TRBV7-2 TGTGCCAGCAAAAGGATTAGCGGGAGCTACGAGCAGTACTTC CASKRISGSYEQYF
TRBD2 TRBJ2-7 few TRBV7-8 TGTGCCAGCAGCTTAGTACTAGCGGGGACCAGGAGCTCCTACGAGCAGTACTTC CASSLVLAGTRSSYEQYF
TRBD2 TRBJ2-1 - TRBV10-3 TGTGCCATCAGTGAGTCCGACAGCGGGAGGAACAATGAGCAGTTCTTC CAISESDSGRNNEQFF
- TRBJ2-4 - TRBV20-1 TGCAGTGCTGGGGACTGGGCGTCCTACAATGAGCAGTACTTC CSAGDWASYNEQYF
TRBD1 TRBJ1-6 - TRBV6-5 TGTGCCAGCAGTCCGACAGGGATGCGTTATAATTCACCCCTCCACTTT CASSPTGMRYNSPLHF
- TRBJ2-5 - TRBV28 TGTGCCAGCAGTCCGACCACAGGGTTTGGCGAGACCCAGTACTTC CASSPTTGFGETQYF
TRBD2 TRBJ2-1 many TRBV29-1 TGCAGCGTTGAACGGGGGGAAGCCTACAATGAGCAGTTCTTC CSVERGEAYNEQFF
- TRBJ2-1 few TRBV7-2 TGTGCCCGCAGCTTAGGGGCGGCGGGGGAGCAGTTCTTC CARSLGAAGEQFF
- TRBJ1-6 few TRBV5-1 TGCGCCAGCAGCAGCTCACCGGGACGGATTAATTCACCCCTCCACTTT CASSSSPGRINSPLHF
- TRBJ2-7 many TRBV12-3/TRBV12-4 TGTGCCAGCAGTTCCCTTAACTACGAGCAGTACTTC CASSSLNYEQYF
- TRBJ2-7 - TRBV20-1 TGCAGTGCTAGAGATCGGAGGACGGCTTCCTACGAGCAGTACTTC CSARDRRTASYEQYF
- TRBJ1-2 - TRBV21-1 TGTGCCAGCAGCAAAGATTCCGGGACAGGGGGTAATGGCTACACCTTC CASSKDSGTGGNGYTF
- TRBJ2-1 many TRBV11-2 TGTGCCAGCAGCCGGTCGGGCCTCGGGTTCTTC CASSRSGLGFF
- TRBJ2-5 - TRBV6-6 TGTGCCAGCAGTTCACAGGTATCCGAAGAGACCCAGTACTTC CASSSQVSEETQYF
TRBD2 TRBJ2-2 - TRBV5-1 TGCGCCAGCAGCTTGCCTAGCGGGACGAACACCGGGGAGCTGTTTTTT CASSLPSGTNTGELFF
- TRBJ2-7 - TRBV6-1 TGTGCCAGCAGTGTCCTCACTAGTTTTGAGCAGTACTTC CASSVLTSFEQYF
- TRBJ1-1 - TRBV18 TGTGCCAGCTCATACAGACCCCTGAACACTGAAGCTTTCTTT CASSYRPLNTEAFF
- TRBJ1-3 few TRBV6-6 TGTGCCAGCAGTCGCCGGGACACTCTCTCTGGAAACACCATATATTTT CASSRRDTLSGNTIYF
- TRBJ1-5 - TRBV7-2 TGTGCCAGCAGCGAACAGGGTTTTCGGGGCAATCAGCCCCAGCATTTT CASSEQGFRGNQPQHF
TRBD2 TRBJ2-4 - TRBV7-2 TGTGCCAGCAGCTTAGCCCCTAGCGGGAGGCCTCAAGACACCCAGTACTTC CASSLAPSGRPQDTQYF